This T cell receptor beta chain is from a study of response to subunit inactivated influenza vaccine. Regarding the study as a whole: Only a handful of new T cells, the authors suggested, are recruited with each seasonal influenza vaccination.

Points on this clonotype: Its antigen is not known.

TCRdb passed the RT-PCR reads through MiXCR, listing each CDR3 protein once. The table has some 640,000 distinct CDR3 sequences, approximately 15% seen once. V gave up 0 bases and J gave up 9 bases, with 10 bases separating them. This CDR3 has 13 residues. Germline values: CDR1 SGHRS, CDR2 YFSETQ. The input for sequencing was PBMCs from blood, taken 14 days before vaccination. The rearrangement links TRBV5-1 to TRBJ2-1; D unclear. The receptor was isolated from a man between 45 and 60 years old who received an inactivated influenza vaccine. CDR3 DNA: TGCGCCAGCAGCTTGGCCTGGAGTAGTGAGCAGTTCTTC. Amino acid sequence: CASSLAWSSEQFF.